A single sample gave rise to the 20 T cell receptor beta chains below, sequenced in a study of cytomegalovirus exposure and HLA in healthy donors. The primer mix had 60 Vbeta and 13 Jbeta primers. TCRdb keeps only in-frame clones here, not all; method: immunoSEQ multiplex PCR. The table records under 200,000 clones, 77% of them present only once. Material for sequencing was PBMCs. All receptors come from a male donor in good health and CMV-seropositive.

The chain links TRBV6-1 to TRBJ2-3; D gene ambiguous. Germline V gene data show CDR1 as MNHNS and CDR2 as SASEGT. This CDR3 is 12 amino acids long. V dropped 6 bases and J dropped 1 base, with 5 bases sitting between them. The CDR3 region is CASRAGTDTQYF. CDR3 bases: TGTGCCAGCAGGGCAGGCACAGATACGCAGTATTTT.

The V and J genes are TRBV4-3 and TRBJ2-5, with 7 nucleotides matching TRBD2. V gave up 4 bases and J gave up 1 base; unmatched junction bases: 15. The CDR3 has 18 residues. Per the germline V gene, CDR1 is LGHNA and CDR2 is YSLEER. In nucleotides, the CDR3 is TGCGCCAGCAGCCCAACCCACGGGCGGGGGAATAGCCAAGAGACCCAGTACTTC. Protein product: CASSPTHGRGNSQETQYF.

V gene TRBV4-1 combines with J gene TRBJ2-7, with 8 bases that match TRBD1. V gave up 3 bases and J gave up 0 bases; unmatched junction bases: 4. The CDR3 consists of 15 residues. The germline gives CDR1 MGHRA, CDR2 YSYEKL. The CDR3 DNA is TGCGCCAGCAGCCAGTACAGGGGGAGCTCCTACGAGCAGTACTTC. Protein sequence: CASSQYRGSSYEQYF.

The genes are TRBV5-1 and TRBJ2-2; 7 positions agree with TRBD1. Germline V gene data show CDR1 as SGHRS and CDR2 as YFSETQ. The CDR3 length is 16 residues. J lost 3 bases, V lost 5 bases, and 10 bases had no gene match. CDR3 bases: TGCGCCAGCAGGTTATACCCAGGGGGAGACACCGGGGAGCTGTTTTTT. Protein: CASRLYPGGDTGELFF.

This clone was seen more than once but under ten times. The chain carries TRBV13 and TRBJ2-3; 8 nucleotides agree with TRBD2. J gave up 1 base and V 4 bases, and 4 bases lay outside the gene matches. Germline V gene lookup returns CDR1 PRHDT and CDR2 FYEKMQ (reference sequence). CDR3 size: 15 residues. The CDR3, as DNA: TGTGCCAGCAGCTCGGATAGCGGGGGCACAGATACGCAGTATTTT. Protein product: CASSSDSGGTDTQYF.

This clone has a single count. CDR3 amino acids: CASSLWAAYEQYF. CDR3 in DNA: TGTGCCAGCAGTTTATGGGCCGCCTACGAGCAGTACTTC. The V and J genes are TRBV28 and TRBJ2-7, with D uncertain. V lost 0 bases to trimming and J lost 2 bases, with 5 bases between them. Germline CDR1 reads MDHEN; CDR2 reads SYDVKM. The CDR3 runs 13 residues.

The genes are TRBV5-4 and TRBJ2-7; TRBD1 aligns across 7 bases. CDR1 and CDR2 from the germline V gene are SGHNT and YYREEE (reference sequence). The CDR3 is made up of 15 amino acids. J was trimmed by 0 bases and V by 4 bases; bases with no gene match: 7. In DNA, the CDR3 is TGTGCCAGCAGCCAAGATGGGGACAGCTCCTACGAGCAGTACTTC. It yields the protein CASSQDGDSSYEQYF.

The CDR3 sequence: CASSQDQGRADTQYF. Written as DNA, the CDR3 is TGTGCCAGCAGCCAAGACCAGGGGCGAGCAGATACGCAGTATTTT. The chain carries TRBV4-2 and TRBJ2-3; weak D call: TRBD1 (6 bases). The germline CDR1 and CDR2 sequences are LGHNA and YNFKEQ. Trimming cost V 0 bases and J 4 bases, with 11 bases left between them. The CDR3 runs to 15 residues.

This clone was counted a few times. The V gene is TRBV5-1, the J gene TRBJ2-3, with 11 nucleotides matching TRBD2. The CDR3 contains 16 residues. V gave up 3 bases and J gave up 5 bases; unmatched junction bases: 8. Per the germline V gene, CDR1 is SGHRS and CDR2 is YFSETQ. The CDR3 spells CASSSRTSGWGDTQYF. The DNA for the CDR3 is TGCGCCAGCAGCTCCCGGACTAGCGGGTGGGGAGATACGCAGTATTTT. Variable domain in full (rest from reference TRBV5-1 and TRBJ2-3): KAGVTQTPRYLIKTRGQQVTLSCSPISGHRSVSWYQQTPGQGLQFLFEYFSETQRNKGNFPGRFSGRQFSNSRSEMNVSTLELGDSALYLCASSSRTSGWGDTQYFGPGTRLTVL.

The chain carries TRBV2 and TRBJ1-2; 8 nucleotides agree with TRBD1. Germline CDR1 SNHLY, CDR2 FYNNEI. The CDR3 runs to 15 residues. The V segment lost 3 bases and the J segment 4 bases; nucleotides outside the gene matches: 7. The CDR3 spells CASSDRGPRIYGYTF. For the CDR3, the DNA is TGTGCCAGCAGTGACAGGGGGCCTCGCATCTATGGCTACACCTTC.

This clone was detected once. Relative to the germline gene, one junction end is altered; a read error may explain this. The J gene is TRBJ2-1, the V gene TRBV2; TRBD1 agrees at 9 bases. The CDR3 totals 16 residues. Germline V CDR1 and CDR2: SNHLY, FYNNEI. CDR3 protein: CASSDPGQGSNNEQFF. The CDR3 DNA follows: TGTGCCAGCAGTGACCCGGGACAGGGCTCCAACAATGAGCAGTTCTTC.

The chain uses TRBV21-1 and TRBJ1-5; the table's D call, TRBD1, was not checked against the DNA. TRBV21-1 is labeled a pseudogene. The CDR3 consists of 21 residues. The CDR3 loop is CASSKEDFRDRVVVGNQPQHF. The CDR3 bases are TGTGCCAGCAGCAAAGAGGATTTTAGGGACAGGGTGGTCGTGGGCAATCAGCCCCAGCATTTT.

This clone has just a few counts. The genes are TRBV30 and TRBJ1-1; no reliable D call. V lost 5 bases, J lost 1 base, and 8 bases lay in between. In germline, CDR1 is GTSNPN, CDR2 SVGIG (reference sequence). CDR3 size: 12 residues. CDR3 DNA: TGTGCCTGGTTCAGGTCGAACACTGAAGCTTTCTTT. Amino acids: CAWFRSNTEAFF.

The rearrangement uses TRBV30 and TRBJ1-1; a weak D match, TRBD1 (5 bases). CDR1 is GTSNPN, CDR2 SVGIG, per germline (reference sequence). The V and J ends lost 0 bases and 7 bases respectively, with 15 bases between them. The CDR3 totals 14 residues. The DNA for the CDR3 is TGTGCCTGGAGTGTTGGACGGGGGGGGAATGAAGCTTTCTTT. Translated, it gives CAWSVGRGGNEAFF.

V gene TRBV30 combines with J gene TRBJ2-6, with D perhaps matching TRBD1 (6 bases). Germline V CDR1 and CDR2: GTSNPN, SVGIG (reference sequence). The CDR3 contains 14 residues. Trimming took off 1 base at V and 4 bases at J, with 8 bases between the two ends. The CDR3 reads CAWSGGTGANVLTF. CDR3 bases: TGTGCCTGGAGTGGGGGGACAGGGGCCAACGTCCTGACTTTC.

The chain links TRBV5-6 to TRBJ2-5, with 7 bases fitting TRBD1. The CDR3 runs to 15 residues. CDR1 SGHDT and CDR2 YYEEEE come from the germline V gene. V lost 0 bases and J lost 5; bases outside the gene matches: 7. In DNA form, the CDR3 reads TGTGCCAGCAGCTTGGGGACAGGTTTGTGGGAGACCCAGTACTTC. Translating it yields CASSLGTGLWETQYF. The full variable domain, completed using reference TRBV5-6 and TRBJ2-5, is DAGVTQSPTHLIKTRGQQVTLRCSPKSGHDTVSWYQQALGQGPQFIFQYYEEEERQRGNFPDRFSGHQFPNYSSELNVNALLLGDSALYLCASSLGTGLWETQYFGPGTRLLVL.

The V and J genes are TRBV18 and TRBJ2-7; 10 bases are a match to TRBD1. The germline CDR1 and CDR2 sequences are KGHSH and LQKENI. Trimming cost V 2 bases and J 8 bases; bases outside gene matches: 9. This CDR3 has 15 amino acids. The DNA for the CDR3 is TGTGCCAGCTCACCAGGGACAGGGGACTTTATGCAGCAGTACTTC. Translating it yields CASSPGTGDFMQQYF.

This chain joins TRBV6-1 and TRBJ1-1; D may be TRBD1 (5 bases). The V end was cut by 6 bases, the J end by 6 bases, with 11 bases between. This CDR3 is built from 12 residues. The germline V gene encodes CDR1 MNHNS and CDR2 SASEGT. The CDR3 region has the DNA TGTGCCAGCAGCAGGGTTGGGCCTGAAGCTTTCTTT. Encoded protein: CASSRVGPEAFF.

This rearrangement joins TRBV5-1 to TRBJ1-2; 8 nucleotides match TRBD1. There are 15 residues in the CDR3. V shed 2 bases and J 3 bases; nucleotides not matched to a gene: 6. Per the germline V gene, CDR1 is SGHRS and CDR2 is YFSETQ. The DNA for the CDR3 is TGCGCCAGCAGCTTAGGCAGGGGGCTAGACTATGGCTACACCTTC. The encoded protein is CASSLGRGLDYGYTF.

The rearrangement joins TRBV18 to TRBJ1-1; 10 nucleotides match TRBD1. Germline CDR1 is KGHSH and CDR2 is LQKENI. The J segment lost 4 bases and the V segment lost 3 bases, leaving 8 bases of the junction unmatched. CDR3 length equals 16 residues. The CDR3 protein is CASSPRQGAGGTEAFF. The CDR3 coding sequence is TGTGCCAGCTCACCCCGACAGGGGGCTGGGGGCACTGAAGCTTTCTTT.